The present T cell receptor beta chain was sequenced within a study of cytomegalovirus exposure and HLA in healthy donors. The CDR3 is 16 residues long. With 1 base removed from V and 0 bases from J, the gap between germline ends came to 10 bases. Germline CDR1 and CDR2: SGHTA and FQGNSA. The PCR made use of 60 Vbeta and 13 Jbeta primers. Profiled with immunoSEQ multiplex PCR; TCRdb holds only in-frame clones, not every one. The sample holds 250,000 to 350,000 clones, just over 85% seen once. The receptor's source is a man aged 35-49 years in good health and CMV-seropositive. The chain links TRBV7-2 to TRBJ1-3; no firm D call. The sample consisted of PBMCs. The CDR3 DNA reads as TGTGCCAGCAGCTTAGGTCCACTAAGCTCTGGAAACACCATATATTTT. Translated, it gives CASSLGPLSSGNTIYF.